The 30 T cell receptor beta chains reported below all come from one sample, sequenced in a study of graft-versus-host responses after intestinal transplantation (dated by TCRdb to about 2021). To prepare the library, the immunoSEQ multiplex PCR assay was applied. Held by TCRdb, this immuneACCESS table contains in-frame sequences only and omits some clones. Under half of the omission traces to an unresolved V gene where checked; the cause of the rest is unknown. The sample includes tens of thousands of clones, with roughly 90% observed a single time. 0.35% of the sample lies in the top ten. These receptors have no known antigen. Read against the paper, the sample's time point label means: cells obtained before transplantation from donor or recipient. Sequenced material: unstimulated CD4+ T cells sorted from spleen or lymph node cells, taken before transplant. The receptors derive from a human donor who was the organ donor for an intestinal transplant.

The chain couples TRBV28 to TRBJ1-3; D is perhaps TRBD1 (6 bases). The germline gives CDR1 MDHEN, CDR2 SYDVKM. This CDR3 spans 16 amino acids. The V end was cut by 6 bases, the J end by 0 bases, with 15 bases between. The CDR3 spells CASSPQGHYSGNTIYF. In nucleotides, the CDR3 is TGTGCCAGCAGCCCCCAGGGACACTACTCTGGAAACACCATATATTTT. The variable domain in full, completed from reference TRBV28 and TRBJ1-3, reads DVKVTQSSRYLVKRTGEKVFLECVQDMDHENMFWYRQDPGLGLRLIYFSYDVKMKEKGDIPEGYSVSREKKERFSLILESASTNQTSMYLCASSPQGHYSGNTIYFGEGSWLTVV.

This chain links TRBV19 with TRBJ1-1; D uncertain. Per the germline V gene, CDR1 is LNHDA and CDR2 is SQIVND (reference sequence). Trimming took 4 bases from V and 8 from J, leaving 8 bases between them. This CDR3 spans 11 amino acids. CDR3 DNA: TGTGCCAGTAGTACCGGCGGAGAAGCTTTCTTT. As protein: CASSTGGEAFF.

The count of this clone is one. The chain employs TRBV5-8 and TRBJ1-2, with D perhaps TRBD1 (5 bases). Between the trimmed V and J ends, which lost 3 bases and 5 bases, there was a span of 14 bases. The CDR3 has 14 residues. Per germline, CDR1 SGHTS and CDR2 YDEGEE. CDR3 sequence (DNA): TGTGCCAGCAGCTGGAACCCAGGGTTTTATGGCTACACCTTC. Residues: CASSWNPGFYGYTF. Complete variable domain (other parts from reference TRBV5-8 and TRBJ1-2): EAGVTQSPTHLIKTRGQQATLRCSPISGHTSVYWYQQALGLGLQFLLWYDEGEERNRGNFPPRFSGRQFPNYSSELNVNALELEDSALYLCASSWNPGFYGYTFGSGTRLTVV.

The V and J genes are TRBV28 and TRBJ2-1, with a tentative D call TRBD2 (6 bases). The CDR3 is 13 amino acids. Per germline, CDR1 MDHEN and CDR2 SYDVKM. CDR3 protein: CAGLEGTYNEQFF. The CDR3 bases are TGTGCGGGACTCGAGGGAACCTACAATGAGCAGTTCTTC.

This rearrangement joins TRBV5-1 to TRBJ2-7; 7 nucleotides agree with TRBD1. Trimming removed 2 bases from V and 2 bases from J; junction bases left unmatched: 7. CDR3 size: 15 residues. Per germline, CDR1 SGHRS and CDR2 YFSETQ. The CDR3 DNA is TGCGCCAGCAGCTTTTACGGACAGGACCCCTACGAGCAGTACTTC. As protein: CASSFYGQDPYEQYF.

Written as DNA, the CDR3 is TGTGCCAGTAGTTACAGGGAAGACACCGGGGAGCTGTTTTTT. It translates to CASSYREDTGELFF. The J gene is TRBJ2-2, the V gene TRBV19; a possible D gene is TRBD1 (6 bases). CDR3 length: 14 amino acids. CDR1 and CDR2 (germline): LNHDA, SQIVND (reference sequence). The ends were cut back, 5 bases at V and 3 bases at J, with 10 bases in the middle. The variable domain in full, completed from reference TRBV19 and TRBJ2-2, reads DGGITQSPKYLFRKEGQNVTLSCEQNLNHDAMYWYRQDPGQGLRLIYYSQIVNDFQKGDIAEGYSVSREKKESFPLTVTSAQKNPTAFYLCASSYREDTGELFFGEGSRLTVL.

This clone appeared a single time. V gene TRBV13 combines with J gene TRBJ2-1; D remains ambiguous. CDR3 length: 11 residues. Trimming pared 2 bases from V and 8 bases from J, leaving 4 bases between. Germline V gene lookup returns CDR1 PRHDT and CDR2 FYEKMQ (reference sequence). CDR3: CASSLLYEQFF. The CDR3 DNA reads TGTGCCAGCAGCTTACTGTATGAGCAGTTCTTC. Filled out from reference TRBV13 and TRBJ2-1, the complete variable domain reads AAGVIQSPRHLIKEKRETATLKCYPIPRHDTVYWYQQGPGQDPQFLISFYEKMQSDKGSIPDRFSAQQFSDYHSELNMSSLELGDSALYFCASSLLYEQFFGPGTRLTVL.

V usage is TRBV7-8 and J usage is TRBJ1-2, with a possible D match to TRBD1 (5 bases). The CDR3 extends over 13 amino acids. V shed 5 bases and J shed 4 bases, with 11 bases lying between them. CDR1 is SGHVS and CDR2 is FQNEAQ in the germline V gene. The CDR3 protein is CASSPRQTYGYTF. CDR3 sequence (DNA): TGTGCCAGCAGCCCGCGACAGACCTATGGCTACACCTTC.

J is TRBJ2-7 and V is TRBV19, with TRBD1 matching 12 bases. CDR1 is LNHDA and CDR2 is SQIVND in the germline V gene (reference sequence). J was trimmed by 5 bases and V by 1 base; bases with no gene match: 3. The CDR3 spans 15 residues. CDR3 residues: CASSIAGQGAHEQYF. The DNA of the CDR3 is TGTGCCAGTAGTATAGCGGGACAGGGGGCCCACGAGCAGTACTTC.

The V call is TRBV7-9, the J call TRBJ2-5; D is uncertain. Trimming took off 1 base at V and 1 base at J, with 13 bases between the two ends. Germline CDR1 reads SEHNR; CDR2 reads FQNEAQ (reference sequence). The CDR3 runs 16 residues. The chain's CDR3 is CASSLGPISTQETQYF. For the CDR3, the DNA is TGTGCCAGCAGCTTAGGCCCCATTTCTACCCAAGAGACCCAGTACTTC.

CDR3 coding DNA: TGTGCCAGCAGGTCCGCGGGACAGGGTAGCCACGAGCAGTACTTC. Translation gives CASRSAGQGSHEQYF. The chain recombines TRBV28 with TRBJ2-7; 9 bases agree with TRBD1. The junction had 11 bases not matched to a gene; V was cut back by 6 bases and J by 5 bases. The CDR3 loop spans 15 amino acids. In germline, CDR1 is MDHEN, CDR2 SYDVKM.

This chain uses TRBV4-2 with TRBJ2-2; D gene unclear. The ends were cut back, 3 bases at V and 1 base at J, with 12 bases in the middle. This CDR3 has 16 amino acids. Germline V CDR1 and CDR2: LGHNA, YNFKEQ. The CDR3: CASSHLISKNTGELFF. The CDR3 nucleotides read TGTGCCAGCAGCCATCTCATCAGTAAGAACACCGGGGAGCTGTTTTTT.

This rearrangement joins TRBV30 to TRBJ2-5, with 11 bases identical to TRBD2. The CDR3 totals 14 residues. With V trimmed by 7 bases and J by 4 bases, 8 bases remained unmatched. Germline loops: CDR1 GTSNPN, CDR2 SVGIG (reference sequence). The CDR3 DNA is TGTGCCTTCAGACTAGCGGGGCCTGGAGAGACCCAGTACTTC. Translated: CAFRLAGPGETQYF.

The chain recombines TRBV6-1 with TRBJ1-6, with 10 nucleotides matching TRBD1. J lost 5 bases, V lost 4 bases, and 8 bases had no gene match. The length of the CDR3 is 17 residues. Germline V gives CDR1 MNHNS, CDR2 SASEGT. Here the CDR3 DNA reads TGTGCCAGCAGTGTGTATCGGGACAGGGGTAATAATTCACCCCTCCACTTT. It codes for CASSVYRDRGNNSPLHF.

The genes are TRBV7-9 and TRBJ2-3, with 7 nucleotides matching TRBD1. The germline V gene encodes CDR1 SEHNR and CDR2 FQNEAQ (reference sequence). Germline trimming cut 5 bases from V and 2 bases from J; bases unmatched to any gene: 10. This CDR3 contains 16 residues. The CDR3 nucleotides read TGTGCCAGCAGCAGCAACCGGGACAGCTTCACAGATACGCAGTATTTT. Protein: CASSSNRDSFTDTQYF.

J is TRBJ2-3 and V is TRBV28; D is possibly TRBD2 (6 bases). The CDR3 is made up of 15 amino acids. Germline values: CDR1 MDHEN, CDR2 SYDVKM. The V gene lost 4 bases and the J gene lost 0 bases, with 11 bases spanning the gap. CDR3 region: CASSSPGTSTDTQYF. DNA of the CDR3: TGTGCCAGCAGTTCCCCGGGGACTAGCACAGATACGCAGTATTTT.

This chain uses TRBV6-1 with TRBJ1-1; D unresolved. V lost 2 bases and J 4 bases, leaving 14 bases between the germline ends. CDR1 MNHNS and CDR2 SASEGT come from the germline V gene. CDR3 length: 15 residues. CDR3 nucleotides: TGTGCCAGCAGTGAACGGGGTCGGGCAGGCACTGAAGCTTTCTTT. This sequence encodes CASSERGRAGTEAFF.

This rearrangement joins TRBV5-1 to TRBJ2-3; 10 positions match TRBD2. The CDR3 contains 17 residues. The germline CDR1 and CDR2 sequences are SGHRS and YFSETQ. V lost 3 bases and J lost 10; bases outside the gene matches: 17. In DNA form, the CDR3 reads TGCGCCAGCAGCTCTAGGCTGCGACTAGCGGGTTCTGGGTCGCAGTATTTT. It encodes CASSSRLRLAGSGSQYF.

The V and J genes are TRBV5-1 and TRBJ2-1; 9 bases fit TRBD2. Per germline, CDR1 SGHRS and CDR2 YFSETQ. The V gene end was trimmed by 4 bases and the J gene end by 7 bases; junction bases not matched to a gene: 18. The CDR3 is 18 amino acids. CDR3 nucleotides: TGCGCCAGCAGCACCGCCGAATCCCTAGCGGGGAGGTGGAATGAGCAGTTCTTC. It translates to CASSTAESLAGRWNEQFF.

V gene TRBV5-4 combines with J gene TRBJ2-7; 7 bases map to TRBD2. The length of the CDR3 is 14 residues. V lost 1 base, J lost 1 base, and 2 bases stayed unmatched. Germline V lookup: CDR1 SGHNT, CDR2 YYREEE (reference sequence). CDR3 bases: TGTGCCAGCAGCTTGTTAGCGGGTTCCTACGAGCAGTACTTC. It specifies CASSLLAGSYEQYF.

Comments on this clone: The junction departs from the called germline gene at one end, perhaps through a read error. The rearrangement uses TRBV7-8 and TRBJ2-2, with 11 nucleotides matching TRBD2. The V gene's germline CDR1 is SGHVS and CDR2 FQNEAQ. The CDR3 has 17 residues. The CDR3 spells CATRILAGGLNAGELFF. The CDR3 DNA is TGTGCCACTCGCATCCTAGCGGGGGGCCTGAACGCCGGGGAGCTGTTTTTT.

This chain uses TRBV14 with TRBJ2-5; no reliable D call. The CDR3 covers 11 residues. Trimming cost V 2 bases and J 7 bases, with 5 bases left between them. Germline values: CDR1 SGHDN, CDR2 FVKESK. The CDR3, as DNA: TGTGCCAGCAGCCAATATCTGACCCAGTACTTC. Translating gives CASSQYLTQYF.

This clone appeared once. CDR3 loop: CASRHRQGRDSEAFF. CDR3 nucleotides: TGTGCCAGTAGGCATCGACAGGGGAGGGACTCTGAAGCTTTCTTT. V is TRBV19 and J is TRBJ1-1, with TRBD1 identical over 8 bases. The CDR3 consists of 15 residues. Trimming took 6 bases from V and 6 from J; bases not matched to a gene: 12. Germline assignment: CDR1 LNHDA and CDR2 SQIVND (reference sequence).

This clone was observed a few times. The chain combines TRBV6-5 with TRBJ1-1; D remains ambiguous. V lost 0 bases to trimming and J lost 4 bases, with 12 bases between them. The length of the CDR3 is 15 residues. Germline CDR1 and CDR2: MNHEY and SVGAGI. CDR3 nucleotide sequence: TGTGCCAGCAGTTACTCGAGGGTTAGTGGCACTGAAGCTTTCTTT. The encoded protein is CASSYSRVSGTEAFF.

This chain joins TRBV4-2 and TRBJ2-3; 7 nucleotides line up with TRBD2. CDR1 and CDR2 from the germline V gene are LGHNA and YNFKEQ. This CDR3 is 14 amino acids long. The junction had 5 bases not matched to a gene; V was cut back by 1 base and J by 7 bases. CDR3 nucleotide sequence: TGTGCCAGCAGCCAAGCCCTAGCGGCGAATACGCAGTATTTT. Protein sequence: CASSQALAANTQYF.

V usage is TRBV7-2 and J usage is TRBJ2-3, with D uncertain. Per germline, CDR1 SGHTA and CDR2 FQGNSA. Trimming removed 3 bases from V and 1 base from J, with 8 bases in between. CDR3 size: 14 residues. The CDR3 region is CASSFGRGTDTQYF. The CDR3 DNA reads as TGTGCCAGCAGCTTTGGTCGCGGCACAGATACGCAGTATTTT.

The gene calls are TRBV19 and TRBJ1-1; 10 nucleotides line up with TRBD1. From germline, CDR1 is LNHDA and CDR2 SQIVND (reference sequence). CDR3 size: 15 residues. The junction had 4 bases not matched to a gene; V was cut back by 5 bases and J by 1 base. The CDR3 sequence: CASSGDRGRNTEAFF. The CDR3 nucleotides are TGTGCCAGTAGTGGGGACAGGGGTCGGAACACTGAAGCTTTCTTT.

The V gene is TRBV7-2, the J gene TRBJ1-2, with TRBD1 as a possible D gene (6 bases). V was shortened by 1 base and J by 4 bases, with 10 bases between the two germline ends. This CDR3 is 14 amino acids long. Germline V gene sequence: CDR1 SGHTA, CDR2 FQGNSA. CDR3 loop: CASSLVQGGYGYTF. The CDR3 DNA reads as TGTGCCAGCAGCTTAGTACAAGGGGGCTATGGCTACACCTTC.

This chain joins TRBV29-1 and TRBJ2-1, with TRBD2 matching 8 bases. The V and J ends lost 6 bases and 1 base, in that order; junction bases with no gene match: 5. The CDR3 loop spans 14 amino acids. The germline CDR1 and CDR2 sequences are SQVTM and ANQGSEA. The CDR3 sequence: CSVVSGISYNEQFF. In DNA form, the CDR3 reads TGCAGCGTCGTTAGCGGGATTTCCTACAATGAGCAGTTCTTC.

The chain is built from TRBV30 and TRBJ2-3, with no clear D. Trimming took off 0 bases at V and 2 bases at J, with 12 bases between the two ends. The germline gives CDR1 GTSNPN, CDR2 SVGIG (reference sequence). The CDR3 runs 15 residues. CDR3 coding DNA: TGTGCCTGGAGTGTTCAGACTGGCGTCACAGATACGCAGTATTTT. It encodes CAWSVQTGVTDTQYF.